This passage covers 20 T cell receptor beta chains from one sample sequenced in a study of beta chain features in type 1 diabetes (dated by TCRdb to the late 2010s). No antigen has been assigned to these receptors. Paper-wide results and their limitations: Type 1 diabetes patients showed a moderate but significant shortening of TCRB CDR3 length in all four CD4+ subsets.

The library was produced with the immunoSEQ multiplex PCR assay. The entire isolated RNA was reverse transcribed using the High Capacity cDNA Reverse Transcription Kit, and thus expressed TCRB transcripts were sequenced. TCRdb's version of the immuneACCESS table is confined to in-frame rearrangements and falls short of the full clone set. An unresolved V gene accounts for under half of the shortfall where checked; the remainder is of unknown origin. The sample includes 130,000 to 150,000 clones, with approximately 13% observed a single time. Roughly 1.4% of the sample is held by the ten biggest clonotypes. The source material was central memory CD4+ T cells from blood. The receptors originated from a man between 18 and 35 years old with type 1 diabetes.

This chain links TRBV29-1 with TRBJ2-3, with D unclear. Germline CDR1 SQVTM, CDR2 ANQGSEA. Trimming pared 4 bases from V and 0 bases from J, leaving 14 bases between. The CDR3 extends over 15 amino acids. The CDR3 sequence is CSVAQAGVSTDTQYF. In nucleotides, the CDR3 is TGCAGCGTTGCCCAAGCAGGAGTAAGCACAGATACGCAGTATTTT.

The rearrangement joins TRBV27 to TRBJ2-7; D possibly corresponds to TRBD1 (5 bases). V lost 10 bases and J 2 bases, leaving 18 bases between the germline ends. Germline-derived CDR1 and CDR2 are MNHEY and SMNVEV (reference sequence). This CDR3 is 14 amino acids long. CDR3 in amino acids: CATRRPQDTYEQYF. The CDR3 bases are TGTGCCACCCGCCGTCCGCAGGACACCTACGAGCAGTACTTC.

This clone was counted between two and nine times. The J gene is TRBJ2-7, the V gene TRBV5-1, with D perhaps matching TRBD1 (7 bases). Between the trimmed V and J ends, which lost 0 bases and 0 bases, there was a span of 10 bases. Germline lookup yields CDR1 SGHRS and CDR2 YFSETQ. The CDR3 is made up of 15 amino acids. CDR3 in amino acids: CASSLGGTDSYEQYF. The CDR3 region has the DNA TGCGCCAGCAGCTTGGGCGGGACAGACTCCTACGAGCAGTACTTC.

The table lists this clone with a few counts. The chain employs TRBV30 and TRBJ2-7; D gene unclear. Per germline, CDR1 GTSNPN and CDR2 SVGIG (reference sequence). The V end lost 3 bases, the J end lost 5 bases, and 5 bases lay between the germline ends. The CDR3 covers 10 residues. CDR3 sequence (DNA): TGTGCCTGGAGCGACCACGAGCAGTACTTC. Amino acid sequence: CAWSDHEQYF.

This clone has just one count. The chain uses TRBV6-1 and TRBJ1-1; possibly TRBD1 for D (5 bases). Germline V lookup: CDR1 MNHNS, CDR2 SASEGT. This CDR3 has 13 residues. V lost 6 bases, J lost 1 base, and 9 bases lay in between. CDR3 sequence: CASRVDRNTEAFF. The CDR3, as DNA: TGTGCCAGCAGGGTTGACAGGAACACTGAAGCTTTCTTT.

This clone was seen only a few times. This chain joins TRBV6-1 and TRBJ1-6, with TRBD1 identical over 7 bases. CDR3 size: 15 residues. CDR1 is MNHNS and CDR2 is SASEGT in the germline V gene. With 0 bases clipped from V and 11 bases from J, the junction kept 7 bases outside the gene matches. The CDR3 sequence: CASSEAQTGSTPLHF. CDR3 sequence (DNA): TGTGCCAGCAGTGAAGCGCAGACAGGGAGCACACCCCTCCACTTT.

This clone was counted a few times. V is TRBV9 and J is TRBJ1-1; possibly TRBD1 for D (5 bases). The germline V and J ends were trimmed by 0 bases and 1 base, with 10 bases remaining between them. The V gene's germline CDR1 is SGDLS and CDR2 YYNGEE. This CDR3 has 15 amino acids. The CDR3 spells CASSVGGSRNTEAFF. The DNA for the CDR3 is TGTGCCAGCAGCGTAGGGGGGAGTCGGAACACTGAAGCTTTCTTT.

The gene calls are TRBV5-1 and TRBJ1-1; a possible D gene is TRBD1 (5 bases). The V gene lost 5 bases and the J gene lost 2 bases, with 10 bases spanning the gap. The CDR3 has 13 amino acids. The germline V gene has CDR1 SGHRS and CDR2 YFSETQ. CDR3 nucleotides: TGCGCCAGCAGTCGAGACAGTAACACTGAAGCTTTCTTT. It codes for CASSRDSNTEAFF. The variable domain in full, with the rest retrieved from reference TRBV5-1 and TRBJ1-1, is KAGVTQTPRYLIKTRGQQVTLSCSPISGHRSVSWYQQTPGQGLQFLFEYFSETQRNKGNFPGRFSGRQFSNSRSEMNVSTLELGDSALYLCASSRDSNTEAFFGQGTRLTVV.

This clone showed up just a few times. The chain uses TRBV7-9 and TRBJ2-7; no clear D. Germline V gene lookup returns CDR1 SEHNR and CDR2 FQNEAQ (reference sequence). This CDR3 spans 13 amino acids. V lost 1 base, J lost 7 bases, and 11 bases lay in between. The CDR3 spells CASSLDLQLEQYF. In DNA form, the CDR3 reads TGTGCCAGCAGCTTAGACCTCCAACTGGAGCAGTACTTC.

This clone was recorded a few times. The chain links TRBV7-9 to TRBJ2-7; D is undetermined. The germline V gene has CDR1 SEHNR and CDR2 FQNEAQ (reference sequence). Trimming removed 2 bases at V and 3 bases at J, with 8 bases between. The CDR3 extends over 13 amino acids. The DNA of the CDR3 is TGTGCCAGCAGCTTAACAGCCAACTACGAGCAGTACTTC. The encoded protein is CASSLTANYEQYF.

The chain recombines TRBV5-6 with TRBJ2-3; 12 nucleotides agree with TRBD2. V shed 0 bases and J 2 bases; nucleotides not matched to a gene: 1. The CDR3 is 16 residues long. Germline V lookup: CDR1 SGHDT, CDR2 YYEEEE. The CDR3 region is CASSLGTSGDTDTQYF. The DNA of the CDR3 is TGTGCCAGCAGCTTGGGGACTAGCGGGGACACAGATACGCAGTATTTT.

The CDR3 protein is CAISINRDAYNEQFF. The CDR3 nucleotides read TGTGCCATCAGCATCAACAGGGACGCCTACAATGAGCAGTTCTTC. The V and J genes are TRBV10-3 and TRBJ2-1; D might be TRBD1 (6 bases). The germline V gene encodes CDR1 ENHRY and CDR2 SYGVKD. There are 15 residues in the CDR3. Deletions cut 6 bases from V and 2 bases from J, with 14 bases between.

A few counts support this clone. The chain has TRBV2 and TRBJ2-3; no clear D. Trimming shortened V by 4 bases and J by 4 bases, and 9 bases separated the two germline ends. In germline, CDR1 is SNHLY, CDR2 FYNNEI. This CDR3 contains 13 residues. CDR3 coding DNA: TGTGCCAGCAGTGGTCAGCTATCAGATACGCAGTATTTT. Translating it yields CASSGQLSDTQYF.

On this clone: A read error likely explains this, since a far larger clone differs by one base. CDR3 residues: CAWRVRGLSSYNEQFF. CDR3 bases: TGTGCCTGGAGGGTACGGGGATTGAGCTCCTACAATGAGCAGTTCTTC. The genes are TRBV30 and TRBJ2-1; D might be TRBD2 (5 bases). CDR3 size: 16 residues. Germline V gene sequence: CDR1 GTSNPN, CDR2 SVGIG (reference sequence). V was pared by 3 bases and J by 0 bases, with 15 bases between.

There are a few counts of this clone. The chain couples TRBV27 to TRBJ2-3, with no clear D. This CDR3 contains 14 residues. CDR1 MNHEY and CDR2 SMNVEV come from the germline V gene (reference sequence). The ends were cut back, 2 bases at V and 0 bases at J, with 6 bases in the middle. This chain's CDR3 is CASSLQVSTDTQYF. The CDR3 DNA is TGTGCCAGCAGTTTACAGGTTAGCACAGATACGCAGTATTTT.

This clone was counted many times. The CDR3 DNA reads TGCGCCAGCAACTCGGGAGGAAACCAAGAGACCCAGTACTTC. Translating gives CASNSGGNQETQYF. The chain couples TRBV5-1 to TRBJ2-5; 7 nucleotides line up with TRBD2. Germline CDR1 reads SGHRS; CDR2 reads YFSETQ. The CDR3 sequence is 14 residues long. The J segment lost 0 bases and the V segment lost 6 bases, leaving 5 bases of the junction unmatched.

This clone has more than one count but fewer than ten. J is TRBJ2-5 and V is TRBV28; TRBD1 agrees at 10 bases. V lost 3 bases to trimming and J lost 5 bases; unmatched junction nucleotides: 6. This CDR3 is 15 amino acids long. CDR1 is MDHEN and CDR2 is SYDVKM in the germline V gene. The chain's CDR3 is CASSLAGTGVETQYF. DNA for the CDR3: TGTGCCAGCAGTTTGGCCGGGACAGGGGTGGAGACCCAGTACTTC.

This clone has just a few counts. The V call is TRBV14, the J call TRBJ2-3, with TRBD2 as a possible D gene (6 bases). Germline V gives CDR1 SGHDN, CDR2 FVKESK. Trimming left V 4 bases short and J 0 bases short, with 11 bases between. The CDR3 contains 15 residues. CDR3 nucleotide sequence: TGTGCCAGCAGCCTGGGGGGACCAAGCACAGATACGCAGTATTTT. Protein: CASSLGGPSTDTQYF.

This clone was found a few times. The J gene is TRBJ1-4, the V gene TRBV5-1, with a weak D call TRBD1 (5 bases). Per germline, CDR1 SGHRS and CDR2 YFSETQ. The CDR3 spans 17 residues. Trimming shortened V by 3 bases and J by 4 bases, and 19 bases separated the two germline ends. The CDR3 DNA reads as TGCGCCAGCAGCTATGGGACGCGTGGAGTTCGTAATGAAAAACTGTTTTTT. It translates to CASSYGTRGVRNEKLFF.

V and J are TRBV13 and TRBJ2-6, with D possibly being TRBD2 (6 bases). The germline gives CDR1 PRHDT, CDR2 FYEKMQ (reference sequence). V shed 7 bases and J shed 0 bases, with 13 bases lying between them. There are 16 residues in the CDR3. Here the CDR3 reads CASTGDIISGANVLTF. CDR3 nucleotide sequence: TGTGCCAGCACGGGAGACATAATCTCTGGGGCCAACGTCCTGACTTTC. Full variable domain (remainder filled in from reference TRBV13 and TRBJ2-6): AAGVIQSPRHLIKEKRETATLKCYPIPRHDTVYWYQQGPGQDPQFLISFYEKMQSDKGSIPDRFSAQQFSDYHSELNMSSLELGDSALYFCASTGDIISGANVLTFGAGSRLTVL.